What follows are 9 T cell receptor beta chains derived from one specimen sequenced in a study of regulatory T cells in long-lasting Graves disease. Both iRepertoire HTBI primers and Arm-PCR of CDR3 regions were used to build the TCR beta libraries. TCRdb redid the calling of the multiplex PCR reads with MiXCR, one entry per CDR3 protein. The sample shows some 430,000 distinct CDR3 sequences, roughly a fifth of them seen only once. Time point described: persistent/refractory GD, antithyroid drugs over 5 years with positive TRAb. From PBMCs, RNA was extracted and then used to make the TCR library. This specimen consisted of peripheral blood mononuclear cells (PBMCs), obtained when the disease was refractory, from a patient treated with antithyroid drugs. The source is a female donor with Graves disease.

This chain's CDR3 is CASSKPGGGNIQYF. For the CDR3, the DNA is TGTGCCAGCAGTAAGCCAGGGGGGGGAAACATTCAGTACTTC. This chain joins TRBV28 and TRBJ2-4; D is perhaps TRBD1 or TRBD2 (7 bases each). The CDR3 sequence is 14 residues long. Trimming stripped 5 bases from V and 6 bases from J, with 14 bases between. Germline loops: CDR1 MDHEN, CDR2 SYDVKM. Looking up the rest from reference TRBV28 and TRBJ2-4 gives the full variable domain: DVKVTQSSRYLVKRTGEKVFLECVQDMDHENMFWYRQDPGLGLRLIYFSYDVKMKEKGDIPEGYSVSREKKERFSLILESASTNQTSMYLCASSKPGGGNIQYFGAGTRLSVL.

This clonotype was detected many times. The chain employs TRBV28 and TRBJ2-5, with a possible D match to TRBD2 (5 bases). The CDR3 has 13 amino acids. V gave up 6 bases and J gave up 1 base, with 9 bases separating them. In germline, CDR1 is MDHEN, CDR2 SYDVKM. The CDR3: CASSNGLQETQYF. CDR3 sequence (DNA): TGTGCCAGCAGCAACGGACTCCAAGAGACCCAGTACTTC.

This clonotype was picked up a small number of times. The V call is TRBV6-5, the J call TRBJ1-3; no definite D call. CDR1 is MNHEY, CDR2 SVGAGI, per germline. Trimming shortened V by 0 bases and J by 2 bases, and 8 bases separated the two germline ends. The CDR3 has 15 amino acids. The CDR3 nucleotides read TGTGCCAGCAGTTACTCGTCCGGAACTGGAAACACCATATATTTT. Translating gives CASSYSSGTGNTIYF.

This clonotype was seen once. The J gene is TRBJ2-1, the V gene TRBV15; possibly TRBD1 for D (5 bases). There are 15 residues in the CDR3. V shed 0 bases and J shed 2 bases, with 8 bases lying between them. Germline-derived CDR1 and CDR2 are LNHNV and YYDKDF (reference sequence). For the CDR3, the DNA is TGTGCCACCAGCAGAGACCCAGGGCCCTACAATGAGCAGTTCTTC. Its translation: CATSRDPGPYNEQFF.

The chain links TRBV30 to TRBJ1-2; TRBD1 is a possible D gene (5 bases). With 3 bases removed from V and 4 bases from J, the gap between germline ends came to 15 bases. The germline gives CDR1 GTSNPN, CDR2 SVGIG (reference sequence). The CDR3 runs to 14 residues. The CDR3 loop reads CAWRPGDSSYGYTF. The CDR3 nucleotides read TGTGCCTGGAGACCTGGGGACTCCTCCTATGGCTACACCTTC.

This clonotype was seen ten or more times. J is TRBJ1-2 and V is TRBV13, with 7 nucleotides matching TRBD1. CDR1 and CDR2 from the germline V gene are PRHDT and FYEKMQ (reference sequence). V gave up 4 bases and J gave up 4 bases; unmatched junction bases: 3. The CDR3 extends over 13 amino acids. The CDR3 region is CASSSDRVYGYTF. CDR3 bases: TGTGCCAGCAGCTCTGACAGGGTCTATGGCTACACCTTC.

This clonotype has just a few counts. This chain connects TRBV20-1 to TRBJ1-1; D unclear. The CDR3 consists of 14 residues. Trimming took 0 bases from V and 2 from J, leaving 10 bases between them. Germline CDR1 is DFQATT and CDR2 is SNEGSKA (reference sequence). Here the CDR3 reads CSARDWAANTEAFF. For the CDR3, the DNA is TGCAGTGCTAGAGACTGGGCAGCTAACACTGAAGCTTTCTTT.

This clonotype was counted only a few times. The chain carries TRBV5-1 and TRBJ2-7; D assignment may be TRBD1 or TRBD2 (6 bases each). The CDR3 extends over 16 amino acids. The V gene lost 4 bases and the J gene lost 5 bases, with 22 bases spanning the gap. Germline V gives CDR1 SGHRS, CDR2 YFSETQ. CDR3: CASSGIGGTQGDEQYF. The CDR3 coding sequence is TGCGCCAGCAGCGGTATTGGAGGGACACAAGGGGACGAGCAGTACTTC. Supplemented by reference TRBV5-1 and TRBJ2-7, the full variable domain reads KAGVTQTPRYLIKTRGQQVTLSCSPISGHRSVSWYQQTPGQGLQFLFEYFSETQRNKGNFPGRFSGRQFSNSRSEMNVSTLELGDSALYLCASSGIGGTQGDEQYFGPGTRLTVT.

This clonotype came up a few times. The V call is TRBV4-2, the J call TRBJ2-7; 7 nucleotides line up with TRBD1. The V segment lost 7 bases and the J segment 0 bases; nucleotides outside the gene matches: 9. The CDR3 consists of 15 residues. From germline, CDR1 is LGHNA and CDR2 YNFKEQ. The CDR3 is CASKLGQASSYEQYF. In DNA, the CDR3 is TGTGCCAGCAAACTAGGACAGGCAAGCTCCTACGAGCAGTACTTC.